The TCR beta chain under discussion was sequenced for a study of cytomegalovirus exposure and HLA in healthy donors. Notes on the study in general: TCR beta V- and J-gene trimming, according to a later analysis, was linked to a missense DCLRE1C variant.

CDR1 and CDR2 (germline): LNHDA, SQIVND (reference sequence). Trimming shortened V by 5 bases and J by 0 bases, and 11 bases separated the two germline ends. This CDR3 is 16 amino acids long. A word on this clone: As yet, its antigen is unknown.

Use of 60 Vbeta and 13 Jbeta primers characterized the PCR. The assay was immunoSEQ multiplex PCR, and TCRdb's table has in-frame clones only and misses some. The sample lists about 150,000 clones; roughly 70% were seen once. The clonotype originates from a male donor in good health and CMV-seronegative. This chain uses TRBV19 with TRBJ2-6; D might be TRBD1 (6 bases). The sample comprised PBMCs. This CDR3 reads CASSPGQFSGANVLTF. CDR3 in DNA: TGTGCCAGTAGTCCTGGACAGTTCTCTGGGGCCAACGTCCTGACTTTC.